Listed below are T cell receptor beta chains from one sample, sequenced in a study of T cell responses to AZD1222 COVID-19 vaccine. Using immunoSEQ multiplex PCR, the repertoire was profiled, and TCRdb retains in-frame clones only, with some absent. Altogether about 160,000 clones are present, around 87% being singletons, with the ten largest covering approximately 6.9%. Sequenced here: peripheral blood, sampled on day 0 of AZD1222 vaccination. The receptors come from an adult in good health. The CDR3 runs from the conserved cysteine through the conserved F or W. The D gene is left open where the match is weak. Rows give clone size only sometimes, using once, few, many, or a class for an expanded clone.

TRBJ2-3 | once | TRBV28 | TRBD1 | TGTGCCAGCAGTGGGACAGGGGGCCTTCCAGATACGCAGTATTTT | CASSGTGGLPDTQYF
TRBJ1-1 | . | TRBV28 | . | TGTGCCAGCAGTTTATCGGCCAACACTGAAGCTTTCTTT | CASSLSANTEAFF
TRBJ2-7 | . | TRBV28 | TRBD1 | TGTGCCAGCCGGCCTCCGGGACAGGGGGCCCACGAGCAGTACTTC | CASRPPGQGAHEQYF
TRBJ2-3 | . | TRBV6-5 | TRBD1 | TGTGCCAGCAGCAAAGTTAACAGGGGGGCAGATACGCAGTATTTT | CASSKVNRGADTQYF
TRBJ2-2 | . | TRBV6-2/TRBV6-3 | . | TGTGCCAGCAGTTCCTACCCAAACACCGGGGAGCTGTTTTTT | CASSSYPNTGELFF
TRBJ1-1 | few | TRBV27 | TRBD1 | TGTGCCAGCAGTTTAGCACAGGGGGTGAACACTGAAGCTTTCTTT | CASSLAQGVNTEAFF
TRBJ2-1 | . | TRBV9 | TRBD1 | TGTGCCAGCAGCGTTGGGACAGTACGGGATGAGCAGTTCTTC | CASSVGTVRDEQFF
TRBJ1-2 | once | TRBV29-1 | TRBD1 | TGCAGCGTTGAAGGACAGGGTATGATCGGCTACACCTTC | CSVEGQGMIGYTF
TRBJ2-1 | . | TRBV19 | . | TGTGCCAGTAGTAGGGTGAGTCCAACTTACAATGAGCAGTTCTTC | CASSRVSPTYNEQFF
TRBJ2-7 | . | TRBV19 | . | TGTGCCAGTAGTGCAGCCCGTGGCAGCTCCTACGAGCAGTACTTC | CASSAARGSSYEQYF
TRBJ2-5 | once | TRBV27 | TRBD2 | TGTGCCAGCAATTTATCCGGACTAGCGGGGGAAGAGACCCAGTACTTC | CASNLSGLAGEETQYF
TRBJ2-7 | . | TRBV5-1 | . | TGCGCCAGCAGCTTTGTGAGTAAAGATCGCGAGCAGTACTTC | CASSFVSKDREQYF
TRBJ2-5 | . | TRBV28 | TRBD1 | TGTGCCAGCAGTAATCCGGGACAGGGGGCTATTGAGACCCAGTACTTC | CASSNPGQGAIETQYF
TRBJ2-7 | once | TRBV15 | . | TGTGCCACCAGCAGAGCTGGGGGCGGCTACGAGCAGTACTTC | CATSRAGGGYEQYF
TRBJ2-5 | . | TRBV23-1 | . | TGCGCCAGCAGTCGGGGCCCCACAGACGGCCAAGAGACCCAGTACTTC | CASSRGPTDGQETQYF
TRBJ2-2 | once | TRBV6-6 | . | TGTGCCAGCATATACACCGGGGAGCTGTTTTTT | CASIYTGELFF
TRBJ2-2 | . | TRBV5-1 | . | TGCGCCAGCAGCTTAGGGGACAAGACCGGGGAGCTGTTTTTT | CASSLGDKTGELFF
TRBJ2-1 | . | TRBV24-1 | . | TGTGCCACCAGTGATTTATCAGTCGACAATGAGCAGTTCTTC | CATSDLSVDNEQFF
TRBJ1-1 | once | TRBV7-9 | . | TGTGCCAGCAGCTTCCCCCCGGGTGAAGCTTTCTTT | CASSFPPGEAFF
TRBJ1-1 | . | TRBV27 | . | TGTGCCAGCAGCCACAATGGGAAGAACACTGAAGCTTTCTTT | CASSHNGKNTEAFF
TRBJ2-4 | . | TRBV11-1 | TRBD2 | TGTGCCAGCAGCGCGGAGCTAGCGGGGGAAAACATTCAGTACTTC | CASSAELAGENIQYF
TRBJ1-1 | once | TRBV5-4 | TRBD1 | TGTGCCAGCAGCGCCTGGGACAGACCGAACACTGAAGCTTTCTTT | CASSAWDRPNTEAFF
TRBJ1-1 | . | TRBV29-1 | . | TGCAGCGTTATGACAGCGGCGGGTACTGAAGCTTTCTTT | CSVMTAAGTEAFF
TRBJ1-3 | . | TRBV6-5 | . | TGTGCCAGCAGTTACCCGGGGGGAAACACCATATATTTT | CASSYPGGNTIYF
TRBJ1-2 | . | TRBV6-5 | . | TGTGCCAGCAGTTACGCAGGCACTAACTATGGCTACACCTTC | CASSYAGTNYGYTF
TRBJ1-6 | . | TRBV19 | . | TGTGCCAGTAGTATACGGAATTCACCCCTCCACTTT | CASSIRNSPLHF
TRBJ2-3 | . | TRBV5-6 | . | TGTGCCAGCAGCTGGGAACGTAGCACAGATACGCAGTATTTT | CASSWERSTDTQYF
TRBJ2-1 | . | TRBV7-3 | . | TGTGCCAGCAGCTTAACGGGTTCCGGCAATGAGCAGTTCTTC | CASSLTGSGNEQFF
TRBJ1-2 | . | TRBV7-9 | TRBD1 | TGTGCCAGCAGCTTTGGGGGACAGCCAATTTATGGCTACACCTTC | CASSFGGQPIYGYTF
TRBJ2-7 | few | TRBV19 | . | TGTGCCAGTAGTATGGGCCAAGCCTACGAGCAGTACTTC | CASSMGQAYEQYF
TRBJ2-1 | . | TRBV6-2/TRBV6-3 | TRBD2 | TGTGCCAGCAGTTACTCGGCTAGCGGGGGTCGGGAGCAGTTCTTC | CASSYSASGGREQFF
TRBJ2-1 | few | TRBV14 | . | TGTGCCAGCAGCCGCGTACAGGGTAATGAGCAGTTCTTC | CASSRVQGNEQFF
TRBJ1-6 | . | TRBV7-8 | . | TGTGCCAGCAGCTTAGAGGAGGGGTTGCATTCACCCCTCCACTTT | CASSLEEGLHSPLHF
TRBJ2-5 | . | TRBV29-1 | . | TGCAGCGTGCGCAGGGGCAACGGACAAGAGACCCAGTACTTC | CSVRRGNGQETQYF
TRBJ1-5 | . | TRBV7-9 | . | TGTGCCAGCAGCACAGCGGTAGGGGGGAGCTTCAATCAGCCCCAGCATTTT | CASSTAVGGSFNQPQHF
TRBJ2-5 | . | TRBV5-8 | . | TGTGCCAGCAGCTTGAGGCTCAAAGAGACCCAGTACTTC | CASSLRLKETQYF
TRBJ1-3 | once | TRBV19 | . | TGTGCCAGTAGTATAGGACGGCACTCTGGAAACACCATATATTTT | CASSIGRHSGNTIYF
TRBJ2-5 | . | TRBV28 | TRBD2 | TGTGCCAGCAGTTTAAGGGGGCGGGGGGGTTGGGAGACCCAGTACTTC | CASSLRGRGGWETQYF
TRBJ1-2 | . | TRBV12-3/TRBV12-4 | . | TGTGCCAGCAGTGATGGACCTTACTATGGCTACACCTTC | CASSDGPYYGYTF
TRBJ2-5 | . | TRBV4-3 | TRBD2 | TGCGCCAGCAGCCAATCCCCGCCGTCCGGGACTAGTCGATTAGAGACCCAGTACTTC | CASSQSPPSGTSRLETQYF
TRBJ2-1 | . | TRBV5-8 | TRBD2 | TGTGCCAGCAGCTCGACTAGCGAGAACAATGAGCAGTTCTTC | CASSSTSENNEQFF
TRBJ2-3 | . | TRBV7-9 | TRBD1 | TGTGCCAGCAGCTTCGGGGACAGCCACACAGATACGCAGTATTTT | CASSFGDSHTDTQYF
TRBJ2-7 | few | TRBV5-1 | TRBD2 | TGCGCCAGCAGACCGGGACTAGCCTACTCCTACGAGCAGTACTTC | CASRPGLAYSYEQYF
TRBJ2-7 | . | TRBV15 | TRBD1 | TGTGCCACCAGCGAAGACAGGGAGGAGCAGTACTTC | CATSEDREEQYF
TRBJ1-6 | . | TRBV24-1 | . | TGTGCCCGGGCAGGCGAATCACCCCTCCACTTT | CARAGESPLHF
TRBJ2-7 | . | TRBV6-5 | TRBD1 | TGTGCCAGCAGTAGGTCCGGGACAGGGGCCTACGAGCAGTACTTC | CASSRSGTGAYEQYF
TRBJ2-3 | . | TRBV9 | TRBD2 | TGTGCCAGCAGTGATGGGGCTAGCGGCGCAGATACGCAGTATTTT | CASSDGASGADTQYF
TRBJ1-6 | . | TRBV5-4 | TRBD1 | TGTGCCAGCAGCTCAGGGGGTTACGGGAATTCACCCCTCCACTTT | CASSSGGYGNSPLHF
TRBJ2-4 | . | TRBV9 | . | TGTGCCAGCAGCGAGGGGGGAGGTTTAGGCAAAAACATTCAGTACTTC | CASSEGGGLGKNIQYF
TRBJ2-5 | . | TRBV10-3 | TRBD2 | TGTGCCACCACTAGCGGGGGGGCCTTAGGAGAGACCCAGTACTTC | CATTSGGALGETQYF
TRBJ2-5 | few | TRBV6-6 | . | TGTGCCAGCAGTTACGGGGACGGACAACTAGAGACCCAGTACTTC | CASSYGDGQLETQYF